Presented here are 9 T cell receptor beta chains from one specimen sequenced in a study of cytomegalovirus exposure and HLA in healthy donors. Primers included in the PCR were 60 Vbeta and 13 Jbeta primers. Sequencing used immunoSEQ multiplex PCR; TCRdb keeps in-frame clones, though not all of them. The sample holds 30,000 to 35,000 clones. The sample taken for sequencing was PBMCs. All receptors come from a woman in her thirties or forties in good health and CMV-seropositive.

The chain links TRBV5-1 to TRBJ2-3; TRBD2 matches at 10 bases. Unmatched junction bases numbered 13, after V lost 5 bases and J lost 4 bases. The CDR3 is 17 amino acids. Looked up from germline, CDR1 is SGHRS and CDR2 is YFSETQ. The CDR3 here is CASRWGKREGRADTQYF. The CDR3 DNA sequence: TGCGCCAGCAGATGGGGGAAGCGGGAGGGCCGCGCAGATACGCAGTATTTT.

CDR3 sequence reads: CASSQSPGLADYTDTQYF. The CDR3 DNA reads TGCGCCAGCAGCCAATCCCCGGGACTAGCGGATTACACAGATACGCAGTATTTT. The rearrangement joins TRBV4-1 to TRBJ2-3, with TRBD2 identical over 11 bases. This CDR3 spans 18 amino acids. Trimming took 2 bases from V and 2 from J; bases not matched to a gene: 9. Looked up from germline, CDR1 is MGHRA and CDR2 is YSYEKL.

CDR3 sequence: CASSLGGMGSSYEQYF. CDR3 in DNA: TGCGCCAGCAGCTTGGGCGGGATGGGGAGCTCCTACGAGCAGTACTTC. The rearrangement links TRBV5-1 to TRBJ2-7, with a tentative D call TRBD2 (6 bases). The V gene's germline CDR1 is SGHRS and CDR2 YFSETQ. Trimming removed 0 bases from V and 0 bases from J, with 13 bases in between. The CDR3 totals 16 residues.

The genes are TRBV7-9 and TRBJ1-2; tentatively, D is TRBD1 (6 bases). The germline V gene encodes CDR1 SEHNR and CDR2 FQNEAQ (reference sequence). The CDR3 runs 17 residues. The V end lost 2 bases, the J end lost 6 bases, and 22 bases lay between the germline ends. CDR3 sequence: CASSLFQSSGDGDGYTF. The CDR3 nucleotides are TGTGCCAGCAGCTTATTCCAGTCTTCAGGGGATGGGGATGGCTACACCTTC.

This chain connects TRBV6-6 to TRBJ1-5; 9 positions match TRBD1. The CDR3 has 13 residues. Trimming cost V 6 bases and J 9 bases; bases outside gene matches: 6. Germline V gene data show CDR1 as MNHNY and CDR2 as SVGAGI (reference sequence). The CDR3 DNA is TGTGCCAGCAGAACGGGACAGGGAGGGCCCCAGCATTTT. This sequence encodes CASRTGQGGPQHF.

This chain links TRBV7-8 with TRBJ2-7; 11 bases are shared with TRBD2. Trimming took 5 bases from V and 0 from J; bases not matched to a gene: 6. The CDR3 runs 16 residues. CDR1 is SGHVS and CDR2 is FQNEAQ in the germline V gene. CDR3 in amino acids: CASSLGLAAISYEQYF. CDR3 sequence (DNA): TGTGCCAGCAGCCTGGGACTAGCGGCAATCTCCTACGAGCAGTACTTC.

V is TRBV5-6 and J is TRBJ2-7; D may be TRBD2 (6 bases). This CDR3 contains 15 residues. The germline V gene encodes CDR1 SGHDT and CDR2 YYEEEE. With 0 bases removed from V and 4 bases from J, the gap between germline ends came to 14 bases. CDR3 DNA: TGTGCCAGCAGCTTGGATCTGGGAGGCCCTTACGAGCAGTACTTC. Translated, it gives CASSLDLGGPYEQYF.

The CDR3 spells CSVRLAPYEQYF. CDR3 bases: TGCAGCGTTAGGCTAGCCCCTTACGAGCAGTACTTC. The chain links TRBV29-1 to TRBJ2-7; D perhaps matches TRBD2 (5 bases). This CDR3 has 12 residues. Germline values: CDR1 SQVTM, CDR2 ANQGSEA. The germline V and J ends were trimmed by 5 bases and 4 bases, with 12 bases remaining between them.

The chain uses TRBV5-6 and TRBJ1-2, with D perhaps matching TRBD1 (6 bases). Trimming left V 3 bases short and J 4 bases short, with 10 bases between. The CDR3 extends over 13 amino acids. Looked up from germline, CDR1 is SGHDT and CDR2 is YYEEEE. For the CDR3, the DNA is TGTGCCAGCAGCTCCGGACAGATCTATGGCTACACCTTC. Translated, it gives CASSSGQIYGYTF. The variable domain in full, with the rest retrieved from reference TRBV5-6 and TRBJ1-2, is DAGVTQSPTHLIKTRGQQVTLRCSPKSGHDTVSWYQQALGQGPQFIFQYYEEEERQRGNFPDRFSGHQFPNYSSELNVNALLLGDSALYLCASSSGQIYGYTFGSGTRLTVV.